One TCR beta chain is described in this entry. What it binds is not known. These data are taken from a study of cytomegalovirus exposure and HLA in healthy donors. Likely unrecorded immune exposures existed in these nominally healthy donors. The study ran its PCR with 60 Vbeta and 13 Jbeta primers. Study processing details: About 83 million unique TCR beta chains, roughly 11 million shared, were counted in a later analysis. TCRdb's copy holds only in-frame clones and misses some; the assay was immunoSEQ multiplex PCR. The V and J calls and clone size come from that table; D and trimming were worked out from the DNA. Altogether 200,000 or so clones are present, roughly 80% being singletons, with the ten largest covering less than 3%. Regarding the study as a whole: Association of about 17,000 TCR beta sequences with HLA alleles was found at 0.05 false discovery rate in a later analysis. The productive fraction for most TCR beta V segments was about 87% or about 30% in an earlier analysis.

The sequence came from a woman aged 40 to 55 in good health and CMV-seronegative. The sample consisted of PBMCs.

This chain's CDR3 is CASSGVWGGEDEKLFF. The CDR3 DNA follows: TGTGCCAGCAGCGGCGTGTGGGGAGGGGAAGACGAAAAACTGTTTTTT. The V and J genes are TRBV2 and TRBJ1-4; maybe TRBD1 (5 bases). The CDR3 contains 16 residues. The germline V gene has CDR1 SNHLY and CDR2 FYNNEI. The V gene lost 6 bases and the J gene lost 8 bases, with 22 bases spanning the gap. The variable domain in full, with the rest retrieved from reference TRBV2 and TRBJ1-4, is EPEVTQTPSHQVTQMGQEVILRCVPISNHLYFYWYRQILGQKVEFLVSFYNNEISEKSEIFDDQFSVERPDGSNFTLKIRSTKLEDSAMYFCASSGVWGGEDEKLFFGSGTQLSVL.